The present TCR beta chain was sequenced within a study of blood T cells in healthy people across ages. V shed 4 bases and J 7 bases; nucleotides not matched to a gene: 7. The CDR3 is 14 residues long. Germline CDR1 is MNHEY and CDR2 is SMNVEV (reference sequence). The draw of peripheral blood yielded around 10 milliliters from each donor. This clonotype was observed a few times. Sample-barcoded 5' priming and a J-beta primer mix drove a second PCR of 7 to 11 cycles. MiXCR, applied by TCRdb to the 5' RACE reads, yields one record per CDR3 protein. The repertoire consists of fewer than 800,000 distinct CDR3 sequences, with approximately 50% occurring once and the leading ten covering around a third.

The chain joins TRBV27 to TRBJ1-2, with 9 bases aligning to TRBD1. The sequenced material came from blood. This receptor was identified in a woman aged 55-69 years in good health. The CDR3 DNA reads TGTGCCAGCAGTTCGTACAGGGGGCGGGGTGGCTACACCTTC. Translation gives CASSSYRGRGGYTF.